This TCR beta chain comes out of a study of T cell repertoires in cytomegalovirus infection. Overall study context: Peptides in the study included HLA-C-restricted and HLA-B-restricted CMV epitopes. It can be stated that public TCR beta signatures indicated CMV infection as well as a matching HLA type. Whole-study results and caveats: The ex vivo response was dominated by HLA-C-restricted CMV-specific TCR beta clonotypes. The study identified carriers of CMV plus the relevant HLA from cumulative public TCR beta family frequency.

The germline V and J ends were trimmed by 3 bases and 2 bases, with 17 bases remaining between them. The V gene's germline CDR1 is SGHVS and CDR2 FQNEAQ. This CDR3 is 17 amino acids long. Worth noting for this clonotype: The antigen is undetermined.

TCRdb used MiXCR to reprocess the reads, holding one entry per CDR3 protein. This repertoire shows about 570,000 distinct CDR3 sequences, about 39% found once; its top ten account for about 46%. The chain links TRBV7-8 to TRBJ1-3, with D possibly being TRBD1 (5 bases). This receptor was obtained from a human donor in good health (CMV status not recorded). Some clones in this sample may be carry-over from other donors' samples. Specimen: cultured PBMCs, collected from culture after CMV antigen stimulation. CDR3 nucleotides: TGTGCCAGCAGCTTTAACGGGATTGGGGGGGCTGGAAACACCATATATTTT. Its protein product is CASSFNGIGGAGNTIYF.